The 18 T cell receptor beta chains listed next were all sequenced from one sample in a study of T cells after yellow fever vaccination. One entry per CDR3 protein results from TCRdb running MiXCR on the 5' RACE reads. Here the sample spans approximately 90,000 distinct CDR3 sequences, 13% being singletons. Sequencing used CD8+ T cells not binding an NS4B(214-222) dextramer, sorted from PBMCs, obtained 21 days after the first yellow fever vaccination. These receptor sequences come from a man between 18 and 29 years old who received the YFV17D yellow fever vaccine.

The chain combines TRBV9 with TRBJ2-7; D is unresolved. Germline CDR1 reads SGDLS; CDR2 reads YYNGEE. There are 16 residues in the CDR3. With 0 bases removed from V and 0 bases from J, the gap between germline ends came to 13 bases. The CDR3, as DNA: TGTGCCAGCAGCGTAGGACCCGGGTTGGACTCCTACGAGCAGTACTTC. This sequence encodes CASSVGPGLDSYEQYF.

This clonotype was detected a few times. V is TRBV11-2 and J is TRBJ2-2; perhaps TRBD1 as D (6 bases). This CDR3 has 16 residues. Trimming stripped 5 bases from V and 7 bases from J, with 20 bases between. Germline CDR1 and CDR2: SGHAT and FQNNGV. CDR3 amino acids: CASSGGPWGQGGELFF. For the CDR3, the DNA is TGTGCCAGCAGCGGTGGCCCATGGGGGCAGGGCGGGGAGCTGTTTTTT. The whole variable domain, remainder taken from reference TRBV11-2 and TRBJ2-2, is EAGVAQSPRYKIIEKRQSVAFWCNPISGHATLYWYQQILGQGPKLLIQFQNNGVVDDSQLPKDRFSAERLKGVDSTLKIQPAKLEDSAVYLCASSGGPWGQGGELFFGEGSRLTVL.

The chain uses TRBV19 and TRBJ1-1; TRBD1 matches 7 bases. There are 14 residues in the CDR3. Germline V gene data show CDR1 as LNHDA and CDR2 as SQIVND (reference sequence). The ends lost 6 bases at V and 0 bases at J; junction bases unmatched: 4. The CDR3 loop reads CASRQGGVNTEAFF. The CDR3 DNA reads TGTGCCAGTAGGCAGGGGGGAGTGAACACTGAAGCTTTCTTT. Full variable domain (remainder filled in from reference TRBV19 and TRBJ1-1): DGGITQSPKYLFRKEGQNVTLSCEQNLNHDAMYWYRQDPGQGLRLIYYSQIVNDFQKGDIAEGYSVSREKKESFPLTVTSAQKNPTAFYLCASRQGGVNTEAFFGQGTRLTVV.

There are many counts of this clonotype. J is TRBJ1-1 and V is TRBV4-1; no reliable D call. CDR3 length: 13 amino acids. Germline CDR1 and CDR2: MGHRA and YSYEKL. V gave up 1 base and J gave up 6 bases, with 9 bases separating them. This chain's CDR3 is CASSQVGLAEAFF. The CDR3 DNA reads TGCGCCAGCAGCCAAGTAGGGCTAGCTGAAGCTTTCTTT.

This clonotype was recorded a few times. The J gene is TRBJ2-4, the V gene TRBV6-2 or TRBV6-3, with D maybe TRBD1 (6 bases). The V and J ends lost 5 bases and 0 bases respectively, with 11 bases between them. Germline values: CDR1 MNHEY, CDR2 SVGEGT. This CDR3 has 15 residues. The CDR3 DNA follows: TGTGCCAGCAGTGTGGACAGACTAGCCAAAAACATTCAGTACTTC. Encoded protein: CASSVDRLAKNIQYF.

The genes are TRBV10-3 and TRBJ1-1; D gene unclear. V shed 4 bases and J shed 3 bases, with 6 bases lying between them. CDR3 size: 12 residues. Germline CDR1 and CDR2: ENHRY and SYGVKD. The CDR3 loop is CAISGTDTEAFF. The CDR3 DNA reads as TGTGCCATCAGTGGGACGGACACTGAAGCTTTCTTT.

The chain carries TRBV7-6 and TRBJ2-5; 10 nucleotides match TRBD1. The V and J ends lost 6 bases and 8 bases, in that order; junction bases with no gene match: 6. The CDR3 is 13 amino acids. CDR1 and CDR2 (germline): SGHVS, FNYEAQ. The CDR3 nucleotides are TGTGCCAGCAGTCCCGGGACAGGGGTCACCCAGTACTTC. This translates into CASSPGTGVTQYF.

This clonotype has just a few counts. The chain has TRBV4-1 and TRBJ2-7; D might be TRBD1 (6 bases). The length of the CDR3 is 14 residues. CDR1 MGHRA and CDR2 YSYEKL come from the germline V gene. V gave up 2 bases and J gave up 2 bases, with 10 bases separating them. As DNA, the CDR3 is TGCGCCAGCAGCCAAAAGGCAGGGGCCTACGAGCAGTACGTC. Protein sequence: CASSQKAGAYEQYV.

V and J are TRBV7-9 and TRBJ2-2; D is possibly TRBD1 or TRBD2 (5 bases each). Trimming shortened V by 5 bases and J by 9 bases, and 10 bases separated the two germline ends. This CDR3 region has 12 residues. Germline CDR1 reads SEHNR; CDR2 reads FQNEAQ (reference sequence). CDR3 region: CASSPGTRELFF. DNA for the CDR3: TGTGCCAGCAGCCCCGGGACGAGGGAGCTGTTTTTT.

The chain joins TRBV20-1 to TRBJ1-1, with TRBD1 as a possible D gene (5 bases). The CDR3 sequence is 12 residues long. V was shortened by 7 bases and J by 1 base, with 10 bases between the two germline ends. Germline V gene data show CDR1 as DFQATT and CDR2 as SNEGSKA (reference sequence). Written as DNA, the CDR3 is TGCAGTGTTCTCCAGGGGAACACTGAAGCTTTCTTT. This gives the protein CSVLQGNTEAFF.

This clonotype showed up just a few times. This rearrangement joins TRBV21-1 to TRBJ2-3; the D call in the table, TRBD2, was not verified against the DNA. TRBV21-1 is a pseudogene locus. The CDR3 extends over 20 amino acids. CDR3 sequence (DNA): TGTGCCAGCAGCGATACTACCGGGACTAGCGGGGGCACTAGCACAGATACGCAGTATTTT. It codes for CASSDTTGTSGGTSTDTQYF.

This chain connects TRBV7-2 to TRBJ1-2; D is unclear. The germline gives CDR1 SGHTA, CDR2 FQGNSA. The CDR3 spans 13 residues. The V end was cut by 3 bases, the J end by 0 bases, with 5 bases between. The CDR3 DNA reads TGTGCCAGCAGCTTTTTATCTAACTATGGCTACACCTTC. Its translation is CASSFLSNYGYTF.

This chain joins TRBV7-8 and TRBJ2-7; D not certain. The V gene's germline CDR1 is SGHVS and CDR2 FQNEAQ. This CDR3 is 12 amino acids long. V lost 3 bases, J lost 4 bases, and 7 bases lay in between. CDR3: CASSFPPYEQYF. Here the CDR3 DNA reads TGTGCCAGCAGCTTCCCACCATACGAGCAGTACTTC.

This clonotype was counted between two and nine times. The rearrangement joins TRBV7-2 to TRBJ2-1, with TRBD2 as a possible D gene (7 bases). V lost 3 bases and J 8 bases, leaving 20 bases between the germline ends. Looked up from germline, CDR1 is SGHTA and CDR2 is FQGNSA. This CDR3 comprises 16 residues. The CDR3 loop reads CASSFLLGGPGDEQFF. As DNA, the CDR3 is TGTGCCAGCAGCTTTCTGTTGGGGGGGCCGGGGGATGAGCAGTTCTTC.

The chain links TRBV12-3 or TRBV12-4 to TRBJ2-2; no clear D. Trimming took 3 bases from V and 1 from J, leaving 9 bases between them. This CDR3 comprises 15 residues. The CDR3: CASSFLAENTGELFF. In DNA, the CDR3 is TGTGCCAGCAGTTTTTTGGCGGAGAACACCGGGGAGCTGTTTTTT.

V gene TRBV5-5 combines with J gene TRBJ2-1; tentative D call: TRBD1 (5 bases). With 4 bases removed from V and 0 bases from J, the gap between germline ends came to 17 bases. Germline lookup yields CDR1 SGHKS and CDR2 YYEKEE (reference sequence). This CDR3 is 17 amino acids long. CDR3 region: CASSPNLDTSSYNEQFF. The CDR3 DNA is TGTGCCAGCAGCCCGAATCTGGACACGAGCTCCTACAATGAGCAGTTCTTC.

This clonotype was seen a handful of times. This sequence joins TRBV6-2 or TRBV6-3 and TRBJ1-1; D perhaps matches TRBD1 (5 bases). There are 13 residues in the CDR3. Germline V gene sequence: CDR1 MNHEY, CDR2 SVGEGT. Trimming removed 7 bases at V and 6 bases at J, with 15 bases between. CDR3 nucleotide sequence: TGTGCCAGCACCCACGGGGGGTTCGCTGAAGCTTTCTTT. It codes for CASTHGGFAEAFF.

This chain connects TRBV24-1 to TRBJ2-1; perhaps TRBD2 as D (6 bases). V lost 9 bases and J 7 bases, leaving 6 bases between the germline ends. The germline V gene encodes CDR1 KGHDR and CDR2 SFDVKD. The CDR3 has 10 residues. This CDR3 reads CATGGNEQFF. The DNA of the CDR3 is TGTGCCACCGGGGGGAATGAGCAGTTCTTC.